A selection of T cell receptor beta chains follows, all from one sample in a study of cytomegalovirus exposure and HLA in healthy donors. TCRdb's table, derived via immunoSEQ multiplex PCR, lists solely in-frame clones and lacks some. The sample data list around 140,000 clones. What was sequenced was PBMCs. These receptors were obtained from a male donor in good health and CMV-seronegative. Each CDR3 is given with its conserved first and last residue. A D gene is named only where the DNA matches it firmly.

TRBD1	TRBV4-3	TRBJ2-1	TGCGCCAGCAGCCAAGATTTTTCGGGCAGGGGGTATGAGCAGTTCTTC	CASSQDFSGRGYEQFF
-	TRBV15	TRBJ1-2	TGTGCCACCAGCAGAGAAGGGAGGGGAATCGGATCGGATGGCTACACCTTC	CATSREGRGIGSDGYTF
-	TRBV6-1	TRBJ1-1	TGTGCCAGCAGTGATTACTCTGGGACACTTAACACTGAAGCTTTCTTT	CASSDYSGTLNTEAFF
TRBD1	TRBV19	TRBJ1-5	TGTGCCAGTATCCGGTCGGGACAGGGGACCCTGGGGCAGCCCCAGCATTTT	CASIRSGQGTLGQPQHF
TRBD1	TRBV6-1	TRBJ1-5	TGTGCCAGCAGTCAGACAGGGCCTAGCAATCAGCCCCAGCATTTT	CASSQTGPSNQPQHF
-	TRBV30	TRBJ2-3	TGTGCCTGGAGTGCAGGGGTGAGCACAGATACGCAGTATTTT	CAWSAGVSTDTQYF
-	TRBV4-2	TRBJ1-3	TGTGCCAGCAGCCGCGGACTGGGAGTGAAGAACACCATATATTTT	CASSRGLGVKNTIYF
-	TRBV30	TRBJ2-4	TGTGCCTGGAGTGTAGACCGGGGGGCCAAAAACATTCAGTACTTC	CAWSVDRGAKNIQYF
-	TRBV28	TRBJ1-2	TGTGCCAGCAGTTTACCCGGGTCTAACTATGGCTACACCTTC	CASSLPGSNYGYTF
TRBD2	TRBV27	TRBJ2-1	TGTGCCAGCAGTCTGGGACTATACAATGAGCAGTTCTTC	CASSLGLYNEQFF
-	TRBV10-3	TRBJ1-1	TGTGCCATCAGCTCGGGGGGAACTCGGGGCACTGAAGCTTTCTTT	CAISSGGTRGTEAFF
TRBD1	TRBV6-1	TRBJ2-6	TGTGCCAGCAGTAGGGGACAGTTGGGACTGACTTTC	CASSRGQLGLTF
TRBD1	TRBV29-1	TRBJ2-5	TGCAGCGGAAGGACAGGGGGCGACGGGACCCAGTACTTC	CSGRTGGDGTQYF
-	TRBV19	TRBJ1-5	TGTGCCAGTAGTATTTCGGCAGGGGTTCGTCAGCCCCAGCATTTT	CASSISAGVRQPQHF
-	TRBV2	TRBJ2-1	TGTGCCAGCAGTGATTATGATGAGCAGTTCTTC	CASSDYDEQFF
TRBD1	TRBV29-1	TRBJ1-1	TGCAGCGTGGGATTCGGGACAGACACTGAAGCTTTCTTT	CSVGFGTDTEAFF
-	TRBV25-1	TRBJ1-2	TGTGCCAGCAGTGATACAGGGCGGCTGAACTATGGCTACACCTTC	CASSDTGRLNYGYTF
-	TRBV4-3	TRBJ1-2	TGCGCCAGCAGCCAAGAGGGGAGGGGCACTAACTATGGCTACACCTTC	CASSQEGRGTNYGYTF
-	TRBV28	TRBJ1-2	TGTGCCAGCAGTTTCCAGAGCAAGTCAGGGGGCTACACCTTC	CASSFQSKSGGYTF